This T cell receptor beta chain stems from a study of cytomegalovirus exposure and HLA in healthy donors. The repertoire was sequenced with immunoSEQ multiplex PCR; TCRdb's copy has only in-frame clones and lacks some. This sample has fewer than 75,000 clones, with about 95% found just once. The V and J ends lost 6 bases and 3 bases, in that order; junction bases with no gene match: 4. Germline assignment: CDR1 SGHDT and CDR2 YYEEEE. The CDR3 runs 13 residues. Points on this clone: The antigen remains unidentified.

Study observations and caveats: In a later analysis, first-cohort TCR clusters were found to tend to co-occur in the 120 or so validation repertoires. As was reported, the classifier diagnosed cytomegalovirus status with high specificity and sensitivity.

The sample consisted of PBMCs. This clonotype was obtained from a man between 18 and 29 years old in good health and CMV-seronegative. The chain combines TRBV5-6 with TRBJ2-5, with TRBD2 matching over 8 bases. In DNA form, the CDR3 reads TGTGCCAGCACCGGGACTAGAGAAGAGACCCAGTACTTC. Its protein is CASTGTREETQYF. The complete variable domain, with remaining parts taken from reference TRBV5-6 and TRBJ2-5, reads DAGVTQSPTHLIKTRGQQVTLRCSPKSGHDTVSWYQQALGQGPQFIFQYYEEEERQRGNFPDRFSGHQFPNYSSELNVNALLLGDSALYLCASTGTREETQYFGPGTRLLVL.